The 12 T cell receptor beta chains presented below share a single source sample, sequenced in a study of regulatory T cells in long-lasting Graves disease. The TCR beta library used iRepertoire HTBI primers with Arm-PCR amplification of CDR3. TCRdb called the multiplex PCR reads again in MiXCR, with one record for every CDR3 protein. Of around 450,000 distinct CDR3 sequences listed, roughly 15% were seen once; the top ten hold more than 9%. As to time point: newly diagnosed GD, antithyroid drugs for less than 3 months. The TCR library used RNA extracted from PBMCs. These data also formed part of another study, on T cells in Graves' hyperthyroidism and ophthalmopathy.

The sequencing here drew on peripheral blood mononuclear cells (PBMCs), taken at new diagnosis, from a patient treated with antithyroid drugs. The receptor source for this set is a man aged 40-49 years with Graves disease.

This sequence joins TRBV6-1 and TRBJ2-7; 10 bases line up with TRBD2. Per germline, CDR1 MNHNS and CDR2 SASEGT. V lost 2 bases and J lost 3; bases outside the gene matches: 1. The CDR3 spans 14 residues. CDR3 amino acids: CASSETSGDYEQYF. In nucleotides, the CDR3 is TGTGCCAGCAGTGAAACTAGCGGGGACTACGAGCAGTACTTC.

At least ten counts were recorded for this clonotype. The rearrangement joins TRBV30 to TRBJ2-4; no clear D. CDR1 is GTSNPN, CDR2 SVGIG, per germline (reference sequence). V was shortened by 0 bases and J by 13 bases, with 16 bases between the two germline ends. The CDR3 covers 13 residues. CDR3 nucleotides: TGTGCCTGGAGTGTAGGAAGTGTGAGTGACCAGTACTTC. Its protein is CAWSVGSVSDQYF.

This sequence joins TRBV20-1 and TRBJ2-7; 14 bases fit TRBD2. The V and J ends lost 6 bases and 0 bases, in that order; junction bases with no gene match: 4. CDR3 length equals 15 residues. Germline lookup yields CDR1 DFQATT and CDR2 SNEGSKA (reference sequence). CDR3 sequence: CSAPGTSGSSYEQYF. CDR3 nucleotide sequence: TGCAGTGCCCCAGGGACTAGCGGGAGCTCCTACGAGCAGTACTTC.

In its sample, this clonotype was seen many times. V gene TRBV10-3 combines with J gene TRBJ1-5; D is uncertain. The germline V gene has CDR1 ENHRY and CDR2 SYGVKD. V was shortened by 10 bases and J by 5 bases, with 18 bases between the two germline ends. CDR3 length equals 14 residues. CDR3 sequence: CATAGWQSDQPQHF. CDR3 nucleotides: TGTGCCACCGCGGGGTGGCAGTCGGATCAGCCCCAGCATTTT.

This clonotype was observed a few times. The V gene is TRBV7-9, the J gene TRBJ1-1; tentatively, D is TRBD1 (5 bases). Germline V gives CDR1 SEHNR, CDR2 FQNEAQ (reference sequence). The V and J ends lost 7 bases and 8 bases respectively, with 11 bases between them. The CDR3 extends over 11 amino acids. The CDR3 nucleotides read TGTGCCAGCACCGGACGGGACGAAGCTTTCTTT. It specifies CASTGRDEAFF.

This chain connects TRBV24-1 to TRBJ1-1; TRBD1 is a possible D gene (6 bases). Germline CDR1 and CDR2: KGHDR and SFDVKD. The CDR3 consists of 12 residues. V lost 3 bases and J lost 8, with 9 bases in between. CDR3 coding DNA: TGTGCCACCAGTGATGCGGGGACAGAAGCTTTCTTT. This encodes CATSDAGTEAFF.

This clonotype was counted at least ten times. This chain uses TRBV30 with TRBJ1-1; possible D gene TRBD1, 6 bases. This CDR3 is built from 15 residues. Trimming removed 7 bases at V and 1 base at J, with 19 bases between. Per germline, CDR1 GTSNPN and CDR2 SVGIG (reference sequence). The CDR3, as DNA: TGTGCCTCAATACCCCGGGACACTCGGAACACTGAAGCTTTCTTT. This encodes CASIPRDTRNTEAFF.

This clonotype was counted many times. The CDR3 DNA sequence: TGCAGTGCTCCCCCAAGGGGCGATACGCAGTATTTT. It yields the protein CSAPPRGDTQYF. The J gene is TRBJ2-3, the V gene TRBV20-1; perhaps TRBD1 as D (5 bases). With 5 bases removed from V and 6 bases from J, the gap between germline ends came to 12 bases. Germline values: CDR1 DFQATT, CDR2 SNEGSKA (reference sequence). The CDR3 totals 12 residues.

The rearrangement joins TRBV29-1 to TRBJ1-1, with D unclear. The CDR3 runs to 11 residues. The germline gives CDR1 SQVTM, CDR2 ANQGSEA. V was trimmed by 1 base and J by 4 bases, leaving 4 bases between them. Here the CDR3 DNA reads TGCAGCGTTGAAGGGTTCACTGAAGCTTTCTTT. Amino acid sequence: CSVEGFTEAFF.

This clonotype turned up a few times. The V and J genes are TRBV20-1 and TRBJ2-3; 8 positions match TRBD2. Germline V CDR1 and CDR2: DFQATT, SNEGSKA (reference sequence). The CDR3 is 15 amino acids. V lost 6 bases and J lost 3; bases outside the gene matches: 11. The CDR3 sequence: CSAPSPKRETDTQYF. CDR3 nucleotide sequence: TGCAGTGCCCCCTCCCCCAAGCGGGAGACAGATACGCAGTATTTT.

This clonotype was counted ten times or more. The rearrangement links TRBV6-5 to TRBJ2-7; D call uncertain. Trimming shortened V by 2 bases and J by 2 bases, and 7 bases separated the two germline ends. The germline V gene has CDR1 MNHEY and CDR2 SVGAGI. CDR3 length: 13 amino acids. DNA of the CDR3: TGTGCCAGCAGTTACCAGGTCACCTACGAGCAGTACTTC. Protein product: CASSYQVTYEQYF.

This clonotype appeared many times. The chain has TRBV20-1 and TRBJ2-5; D gene uncertain. Germline CDR1 reads DFQATT; CDR2 reads SNEGSKA (reference sequence). Trimming cost V 3 bases and J 2 bases, with 7 bases left between them. The CDR3 is 12 amino acids. CDR3 in DNA: TGCAGTGCTAGTCCCGAACAAGAGACCCAGTACTTC. Amino acid sequence: CSASPEQETQYF.